Below are 10 T cell receptor beta chains sequenced from a single sample in a study of long-term antiretroviral therapy in people with HIV. An immunoSEQ assay, version v3.0, was performed at survey level. Some clones are missing from TCRdb's copy, which holds only in-frame ones; the method was immunoSEQ multiplex PCR. The sample shows about 14,000 clones, around 83% of them seen only once. Material: unsorted PBMCs, obtained 0.4 years after starting antiretroviral therapy. The source is a man between 25 and 39 years old with HIV.

The chain carries TRBV28 and TRBJ1-4, with 8 bases matching TRBD1. The V gene end was trimmed by 3 bases and the J gene end by 3 bases; junction bases not matched to a gene: 3. The CDR3 sequence is 15 residues long. The germline gives CDR1 MDHEN, CDR2 SYDVKM. The CDR3 DNA follows: TGTGCCAGCAGTTTTTCAGGGGGCCCTAATGAAAAACTGTTTTTT. Translation gives CASSFSGGPNEKLFF.

This rearrangement joins TRBV5-1 to TRBJ1-4; D call uncertain. The CDR3 runs to 14 residues. The V gene's germline CDR1 is SGHRS and CDR2 YFSETQ. The V gene lost 4 bases and the J gene lost 5 bases, with 12 bases spanning the gap. DNA of the CDR3: TGCGCCAGCAGCGCGACGGCTGGAAATGAAAAACTGTTTTTT. It encodes CASSATAGNEKLFF.

The chain's CDR3 is CASSKDGRYTEAFF. CDR3 DNA sequence: TGTGCCAGCAGTAAGGACGGACGATACACTGAAGCTTTCTTT. The genes are TRBV2 and TRBJ1-1; D ambiguous. V lost 5 bases to trimming and J lost 3 bases, with 13 bases between them. The CDR3 is 14 residues long. The germline V gene encodes CDR1 SNHLY and CDR2 FYNNEI.

This clone was detected only once. The gene calls are TRBV2 and TRBJ2-3; 9 bases map to TRBD1. Germline CDR1 reads SNHLY; CDR2 reads FYNNEI. This CDR3 contains 14 residues. V was clipped by 6 bases and J by 1 base; unmatched bases: 2. For the CDR3, the DNA is TGTGCCAGCAGGCGACAGGGGGGCACAGATACGCAGTATTTT. It translates to CASRRQGGTDTQYF.

This clone was seen once. The chain has TRBV5-8 and TRBJ1-1, with 8 bases that match TRBD1. This CDR3 has 14 amino acids. Germline-derived CDR1 and CDR2 are SGHTS and YDEGEE. J was trimmed by 1 base and V by 1 base; bases with no gene match: 0. CDR3 sequence (DNA): TGTGCCAGCAGCTTGACAGGGGGGAACACTGAAGCTTTCTTT. Amino acid sequence: CASSLTGGNTEAFF. The complete variable domain, with remaining parts taken from reference TRBV5-8 and TRBJ1-1, reads EAGVTQSPTHLIKTRGQQATLRCSPISGHTSVYWYQQALGLGLQFLLWYDEGEERNRGNFPPRFSGRQFPNYSSELNVNALELEDSALYLCASSLTGGNTEAFFGQGTRLTVV.

This chain joins TRBV30 and TRBJ2-7; D is perhaps TRBD1 (5 bases). The germline V gene encodes CDR1 GTSNPN and CDR2 SVGIG (reference sequence). The V end was cut by 5 bases, the J end by 2 bases, with 10 bases between. The CDR3 spans 12 residues. CDR3 nucleotide sequence: TGTGCCTGGGACAGAGAGCCCTACGAGCAGTACTTC. Translation gives CAWDREPYEQYF.

This chain joins TRBV5-1 and TRBJ2-7; 7 positions match TRBD1. V dropped 4 bases and J dropped 1; count of bases not matched to a gene: 5. Germline V gene data show CDR1 as SGHRS and CDR2 as YFSETQ. There are 14 residues in the CDR3. The chain's CDR3 is CASSPGTASYEQYF. Written as DNA, the CDR3 is TGCGCCAGCAGCCCCGGGACAGCTTCCTACGAGCAGTACTTC.

This clone is a singleton in its sample. The V and J genes are TRBV15 and TRBJ2-7; 8 bases are a match to TRBD2. In germline, CDR1 is LNHNV, CDR2 YYDKDF (reference sequence). This CDR3 contains 13 residues. Germline trimming cut 5 bases from V and 5 bases from J; bases unmatched to any gene: 5. This CDR3 reads CATSEGLEDEQYF. The CDR3 nucleotides are TGTGCCACCAGCGAGGGACTAGAAGACGAGCAGTACTTC. Full variable domain (missing parts from reference TRBV15 and TRBJ2-7): DAMVIQNPRYQVTQFGKPVTLSCSQTLNHNVMYWYQQKSSQAPKLLFHYYDKDFNNEADTPDNFQSRRPNTSFCFLDIRSPGLGDTAMYLCATSEGLEDEQYFGPGTRLTVT.

The chain recombines TRBV19 with TRBJ1-1; D gene unclear. Trimming pared 9 bases from V and 0 bases from J, leaving 20 bases between. This CDR3 comprises 16 residues. CDR1 and CDR2 from the germline V gene are LNHDA and SQIVND (reference sequence). The CDR3 DNA reads TGTGCCAGCCCTCCCCGAGGCCAGTCATTGAACACTGAAGCTTTCTTT. Residues: CASPPRGQSLNTEAFF.

The chain has TRBV2 and TRBJ2-7; weak D call: TRBD2 (6 bases). This CDR3 contains 13 residues. Germline assignment: CDR1 SNHLY and CDR2 FYNNEI. Trimming took 8 bases from V and 1 from J, leaving 12 bases between them. CDR3 nucleotides: TGTGCCAGCGATCCCGGGACTTCCTACGAGCAGTACTTC. It specifies CASDPGTSYEQYF. Full variable domain (missing parts from reference TRBV2 and TRBJ2-7): EPEVTQTPSHQVTQMGQEVILRCVPISNHLYFYWYRQILGQKVEFLVSFYNNEISEKSEIFDDQFSVERPDGSNFTLKIRSTKLEDSAMYFCASDPGTSYEQYFGPGTRLTVT.